This TCR beta chain was recovered during a study of blood T cell repertoires in COVID-19. In the study overall: T cells, B-cell-depleted T cells, or PBMCs supplied cDNA or gDNA.

Original methodology: Estimation of nucleated cell counts relied on the amplification of reference gene primers. Only in-frame clones appear in the TCRdb table, and some are missing; sequencing was by immunoSEQ multiplex PCR. That table gives V, J and clone size, and the DNA gave D and trimming. The sample contains approximately 170,000 clones, around four fifths of which appear only once. This clone was seen only a few times. The specimen sequenced was peripheral blood. The TCR was taken from a human donor in a cohort sampled during active COVID-19.

DNA of the CDR3: TGTGCCAGCAGCTTATACTCGGACACCGGGGAGCTGTTTTTT. As protein: CASSLYSDTGELFF. This chain links TRBV7-2 with TRBJ2-2, with D uncertain. Trimming cost V 2 bases and J 3 bases, with 7 bases left between them. The CDR3 runs to 14 residues. Germline V lookup: CDR1 SGHTA, CDR2 FQGNSA.